Shown below are 20 T cell receptor beta chains from a single sample sequenced in a study of T cell responses to AZD1222 COVID-19 vaccine. Profiled with immunoSEQ multiplex PCR; TCRdb holds only in-frame clones, not every one. Seen here are over 110,000 clones, about 92% observed once, and the top ten hold roughly 4.9%. Sequencing used peripheral blood, obtained on day 0 of AZD1222 vaccination. Source of these receptors: an adult in good health.

V gene TRBV12-2 combines with J gene TRBJ2-3; the table gives TRBD2 as D, unverified against the DNA. TRBV12-2 constitutes a pseudogene. This CDR3 is built from 16 residues. The DNA of the CDR3 is TGTGCAAGTCGCTTAGGGCCTAGCGCCAGCACAGATACGCAGTATTTT. As protein: CASRLGPSASTDTQYF.

V gene TRBV3-1 (or the pseudogene TRBV3-2) combines with J gene TRBJ2-7; D might be TRBD2 (6 bases). There are 15 residues in the CDR3. Germline-derived CDR1 and CDR2 are LGHDT and YNNKEL (reference sequence). Trimming cost V 4 bases and J 0 bases, with 13 bases left between them. CDR3 nucleotide sequence: TGTGCCAGCAGCCCCGGGACTGGCTCCTCCTACGAGCAGTACTTC. Its translation is CASSPGTGSSYEQYF.

The genes are TRBV7-6 and TRBJ2-5; 11 bases line up with TRBD2. This CDR3 has 16 residues. Germline trimming cut 5 bases from V and 4 bases from J; bases unmatched to any gene: 9. CDR1 and CDR2 from the germline V gene are SGHVS and FNYEAQ. Here the CDR3 DNA reads TGTGCCAGCAGCGCACCGGGACTAGCGGCCCTAGAGACCCAGTACTTC. Translated: CASSAPGLAALETQYF.

The chain is built from TRBV6-5 and TRBJ1-3; 9 bases map to TRBD1. Per germline, CDR1 MNHEY and CDR2 SVGAGI. This CDR3 spans 15 amino acids. V shed 6 bases and J 0 bases; nucleotides not matched to a gene: 3. In DNA form, the CDR3 reads TGTGCCAGCAGCGGACAGGGGCTCTCTGGAAACACCATATATTTT. As protein: CASSGQGLSGNTIYF.

The chain uses TRBV7-8 and TRBJ2-7, with a possible D match to TRBD1 (5 bases). The V end lost 2 bases, the J end lost 6 bases, and 14 bases lay between the germline ends. Germline CDR1 reads SGHVS; CDR2 reads FQNEAQ. This CDR3 spans 14 amino acids. This CDR3 is CASSLIQASGEQYF. In DNA form, the CDR3 reads TGTGCCAGCAGCTTAATACAGGCTTCGGGCGAGCAGTACTTC. The full variable domain, its missing parts supplied by reference TRBV7-8 and TRBJ2-7, is GAGVSQSPRYKVAKRGQDVALRCDPISGHVSLFWYQQALGQGPEFLTYFQNEAQLDKSGLPSDRFFAERPEGSVSTLKIQRTQQEDSAVYLCASSLIQASGEQYFGPGTRLTVT.

The chain is built from TRBV6-6 and TRBJ2-7, with 8 bases lining up with TRBD1. The V and J ends lost 6 bases and 3 bases, in that order; junction bases with no gene match: 4. Germline V gene lookup returns CDR1 MNHNY and CDR2 SVGAGI (reference sequence). CDR3 length: 13 residues. DNA of the CDR3: TGTGCCAGCAGAGAAACAGGGGGCTACGAGCAGTACTTC. Its protein is CASRETGGYEQYF.

The gene calls are TRBV5-1 and TRBJ2-2; possibly TRBD2 for D (6 bases). The germline CDR1 and CDR2 sequences are SGHRS and YFSETQ. This CDR3 has 14 residues. The V end was cut by 8 bases, the J end by 0 bases, with 11 bases between. CDR3 sequence reads: CASRGATNTGELFF. The CDR3 DNA reads TGCGCCAGTCGCGGGGCAACGAACACCGGGGAGCTGTTTTTT. The full variable domain, in which reference TRBV5-1 and TRBJ2-2 provide the parts outside the CDR3, is KAGVTQTPRYLIKTRGQQVTLSCSPISGHRSVSWYQQTPGQGLQFLFEYFSETQRNKGNFPGRFSGRQFSNSRSEMNVSTLELGDSALYLCASRGATNTGELFFGEGSRLTVL.

The rearrangement joins TRBV6-5 to TRBJ1-1; D is ambiguous. Germline loops: CDR1 MNHEY, CDR2 SVGAGI. CDR3 length: 10 residues. V was cut by 8 bases and J by 3 bases, with 4 bases left in between. The chain's CDR3 is CASSDTEAFF. CDR3 coding DNA: TGTGCCAGCTCTGACACTGAAGCTTTCTTT.

The V gene is TRBV6-1, the J gene TRBJ2-7, with a possible D match to TRBD2 (6 bases). V was shortened by 0 bases and J by 2 bases, with 11 bases between the two germline ends. Germline V CDR1 and CDR2: MNHNS, SASEGT. The CDR3 is 15 residues long. CDR3 coding DNA: TGTGCCAGCAGTGAAGCTGGCGGGACTGCCTACGAGCAGTACTTC. This encodes CASSEAGGTAYEQYF.

The J gene is TRBJ1-6, the V gene TRBV4-1; 7 bases agree with TRBD1. Germline CDR1 MGHRA, CDR2 YSYEKL. The CDR3 is made up of 15 amino acids. V lost 3 bases, J lost 4 bases, and 3 bases stayed unmatched. CDR3 region: CASSQRDSYNSPLHF. DNA for the CDR3: TGCGCCAGCAGCCAGAGGGACAGTTATAATTCACCCCTCCACTTT.

On this clone: The junction shows a germline mismatch at one end, possibly a read error. The chain uses TRBV29-1 and TRBJ1-1; D is unclear. The CDR3 spans 8 residues. Germline lookup yields CDR1 SQVTM and CDR2 ANQGSEA. CDR3 in amino acids: CSVEDGLF. The CDR3, as DNA: TGCAGCGTTGAAGACGGTCTCTTT.

The CDR3 bases are TGTGCCAGCAGCCTTTTCGCAGCAACTAATGAAAAACTGTTTTTT. Its protein is CASSLFAATNEKLFF. The rearrangement uses TRBV14 and TRBJ1-4; D not certain. Trimming took off 4 bases at V and 0 bases at J, with 9 bases between the two ends. CDR1 is SGHDN, CDR2 FVKESK, per germline. This CDR3 contains 15 residues.

J is TRBJ2-1 and V is TRBV27, with TRBD1 identical over 7 bases. Per the germline V gene, CDR1 is MNHEY and CDR2 is SMNVEV (reference sequence). Trimming cost V 3 bases and J 9 bases; bases outside gene matches: 2. CDR3 length equals 12 residues. The CDR3 DNA sequence: TGTGCCAGCAGTTTCCCAGGGGGTGAGCAGTTCTTC. Its translation is CASSFPGGEQFF.

J is TRBJ1-2 and V is TRBV6-1; no reliable D call. The length of the CDR3 is 14 residues. V lost 1 base and J lost 8, with 14 bases in between. CDR1 is MNHNS and CDR2 is SASEGT in the germline V gene. DNA for the CDR3: TGTGCCAGCAGTGAAGTTATAGTATTATGGGGCTACACCTTC. Amino acid sequence: CASSEVIVLWGYTF.

The chain couples TRBV6-2 or TRBV6-3 to TRBJ2-7; weak D call: TRBD2 (6 bases). Deletions cut 0 bases from V and 7 bases from J, with 16 bases between. CDR3 length: 15 amino acids. CDR1 MNHEY and CDR2 SVGEGT come from the germline V gene. The CDR3: CASSYSSRGTGEQYF. Here the CDR3 DNA reads TGTGCCAGCAGTTACTCGAGCCGGGGGACGGGGGAGCAGTACTTC.

The chain recombines TRBV7-2 with TRBJ2-4, with TRBD1 matching over 10 bases. CDR1 is SGHTA, CDR2 FQGNSA, per germline. Trimming removed 5 bases from V and 0 bases from J; junction bases left unmatched: 4. CDR3 length: 16 amino acids. The CDR3 sequence is CASSPGQGLAKNIQYF. The CDR3 nucleotides are TGTGCCAGCAGCCCGGGACAGGGGCTAGCCAAAAACATTCAGTACTTC.

The rearrangement joins TRBV5-8 to TRBJ2-5; TRBD1 matches at 9 bases. Germline V gives CDR1 SGHTS, CDR2 YDEGEE. The CDR3 has 16 residues. V lost 4 bases to trimming and J lost 5 bases; unmatched junction nucleotides: 12. The CDR3 DNA is TGTGCCAGCAGCAGCGGGACAGGGACTGATAGGGAGACCCAGTACTTC. Its protein product is CASSSGTGTDRETQYF.

This chain links TRBV7-2 with TRBJ1-2; 10 nucleotides line up with TRBD1. The CDR3 totals 15 residues. Trimming took 5 bases from V and 1 from J; bases not matched to a gene: 4. The germline gives CDR1 SGHTA, CDR2 FQGNSA. The CDR3: CASSPTGGFNYGYTF. In DNA, the CDR3 is TGTGCCAGCAGCCCGACAGGGGGCTTTAACTATGGCTACACCTTC. Looking up the rest from reference TRBV7-2 and TRBJ1-2 gives the full variable domain: GAGVSQSPSNKVTEKGKDVELRCDPISGHTALYWYRQSLGQGLEFLIYFQGNSAPDKSGLPSDRFSAERTGGSVSTLTIQRTQQEDSAVYLCASSPTGGFNYGYTFGSGTRLTVV.

The chain joins TRBV14 to TRBJ1-2; D is undetermined. The CDR3 runs 16 residues. V was cut by 1 base and J by 0 bases, with 12 bases left in between. Germline values: CDR1 SGHDN, CDR2 FVKESK. The CDR3 coding sequence is TGTGCCAGCAGCCAAGGGACGGTTCCCGCTAACTATGGCTACACCTTC. Its protein product is CASSQGTVPANYGYTF.

The gene calls are TRBV10-3 and TRBJ1-2, with a weak D call TRBD1 (5 bases). Per the germline V gene, CDR1 is ENHRY and CDR2 is SYGVKD. The CDR3 loop spans 14 amino acids. V lost 2 bases to trimming and J lost 6 bases, with 13 bases between them. The CDR3 nucleotides are TGTGCCATCAGTGAGGCAGGGAGGGAGGATGGCTACACCTTC. It codes for CAISEAGREDGYTF.